These 21 T cell receptor beta chains share one sample of origin, sequenced in a study of early T cells in non-severe SARS-CoV-2 infection. TCRdb passed the 5' RACE reads through MiXCR, listing each CDR3 protein once. There are roughly 30,000 distinct CDR3 sequences in the sample; 4.5% occur only once, and around 6% lies in the top ten. Material: whole blood. These TCRs come from an adult who was a healthcare worker with PCR-confirmed SARS-CoV-2 infection or an uninfected control (not recorded which).

In this sample, this clonotype turned up many times. The genes are TRBV4-1 and TRBJ1-1; 7 bases match TRBD1. Unmatched junction bases numbered 4, after V lost 3 bases and J lost 3 bases. Germline V gene sequence: CDR1 MGHRA, CDR2 YSYEKL. The CDR3 consists of 14 residues. The CDR3 region has the DNA TGCGCCAGCAGCCACACAGGGGTTTACACTGAAGCTTTCTTT. Its protein is CASSHTGVYTEAFF.

The chain uses TRBV10-3 and TRBJ2-2, with a possible D match to TRBD1 (6 bases). The CDR3 is 14 residues long. CDR1 is ENHRY, CDR2 SYGVKD, per germline. Trimming pared 7 bases from V and 1 base from J, leaving 10 bases between. The CDR3 sequence: CAITGQLNTGELFF. CDR3 in DNA: TGTGCCATCACCGGACAGTTGAACACCGGGGAGCTGTTTTTT.

Of note for this clonotype: A read error may be the cause here, since a much bigger clone is one base away. This chain links TRBV7-2 with TRBJ2-1, with D tentatively TRBD2 (6 bases). The CDR3 is 17 amino acids. The germline V and J ends were trimmed by 5 bases and 4 bases, with 21 bases remaining between them. CDR1 is SGHTA, CDR2 FQGNSA, per germline. The CDR3 nucleotides are TGTGCCAGCAGCCAACCTTCGGGGATAGCGGCTTACAATGAGCAGTTCTTC. Translating it yields CASSQPSGIAAYNEQFF.

This clonotype came up a few times. The rearrangement links TRBV7-6 to TRBJ2-2; D gene unclear. CDR1 and CDR2 (germline): SGHVS, FNYEAQ. The V end lost 4 bases, the J end lost 3 bases, and 12 bases lay between the germline ends. The CDR3 is 15 amino acids. The CDR3: CASSSGVWDTGELFF. The CDR3 DNA reads as TGTGCCAGCAGCTCAGGAGTTTGGGACACCGGGGAGCTGTTTTTT.

There are a few counts of this clonotype. The CDR3 DNA reads as TGTGCCAGCAGCAAAGGACAGGGAGTGGCAGATACGCAGTATTTT. Encoded protein: CASSKGQGVADTQYF. V is TRBV7-3 and J is TRBJ2-3; 8 bases map to TRBD1. Trimming cost V 5 bases and J 4 bases; bases outside gene matches: 8. CDR1 is SGHTA, CDR2 FQGTGA, per germline. This CDR3 is built from 15 residues.

Ten or more counts support this clonotype. The chain links TRBV20-1 to TRBJ2-3; TRBD1 might be the D (7 bases). CDR1 and CDR2 from the germline V gene are DFQATT and SNEGSKA (reference sequence). The CDR3 runs 14 residues. V was pared by 8 bases and J by 6 bases, with 21 bases between. CDR3: CSLRAGQPPDTQYF. The CDR3 DNA reads as TGCAGTCTCCGTGCGGGACAGCCTCCGGATACGCAGTATTTT.

This clonotype was seen many times. The chain couples TRBV5-5 to TRBJ2-7; no clear D gene. V lost 2 bases, J lost 7 bases, and 7 bases lay in between. The germline V gene has CDR1 SGHKS and CDR2 YYEKEE (reference sequence). This CDR3 spans 11 amino acids. CDR3 sequence: CASSFGREQYF. The CDR3 DNA reads as TGTGCCAGCAGCTTTGGTCGGGAGCAGTACTTC.

This clonotype was counted many times. This chain uses TRBV20-1 with TRBJ2-5; 10 bases map to TRBD2. V was clipped by 3 bases and J by 7 bases; unmatched bases: 8. The CDR3 spans 14 residues. CDR1 and CDR2 (germline): DFQATT, SNEGSKA (reference sequence). The CDR3 DNA follows: TGCAGTGCTAGGGTTCTAGCGGGGGTTGGGACCCAGTACTTC. Residues: CSARVLAGVGTQYF.

This clonotype has only a few counts. The chain couples TRBV14 to TRBJ2-1, with D unclear. V lost 1 base and J 2 bases, leaving 6 bases between the germline ends. This CDR3 is 14 amino acids long. CDR1 and CDR2 (germline): SGHDN, FVKESK. The CDR3 sequence: CASSQGLAYNEQFF. The CDR3 bases are TGTGCCAGCAGCCAAGGTCTGGCCTACAATGAGCAGTTCTTC.

This clonotype has a count of ten or more. CDR3 in amino acids: CSARDQSNYGYTF. The CDR3 DNA sequence: TGCAGTGCTAGAGATCAATCTAACTATGGCTACACCTTC. The chain is built from TRBV20-1 and TRBJ1-2; D remains ambiguous. Germline V gives CDR1 DFQATT, CDR2 SNEGSKA (reference sequence). The V gene lost 0 bases and the J gene lost 0 bases, with 5 bases spanning the gap. The CDR3 has 13 residues.

This clonotype was seen many times. The chain joins TRBV19 to TRBJ1-4; possibly TRBD1 for D (6 bases). Trimming cost V 8 bases and J 5 bases, with 15 bases left between them. The CDR3 consists of 14 residues. The germline CDR1 and CDR2 sequences are LNHDA and SQIVND (reference sequence). The CDR3 region is CASSRGGWNEKLFF. CDR3 bases: TGTGCCAGTTCTAGGGGGGGCTGGAATGAAAAACTGTTTTTT.

The sample holds many counts of this clonotype. This rearrangement joins TRBV9 to TRBJ2-7; TRBD2 matches 8 bases. From germline, CDR1 is SGDLS and CDR2 YYNGEE. V shed 0 bases and J 7 bases; nucleotides not matched to a gene: 6. CDR3 length equals 14 residues. DNA of the CDR3: TGTGCCAGCAGCGTAGCCGGGGGGGCAGGAGAGCAGTACTTC. It is translated as CASSVAGGAGEQYF.

This clonotype was observed many times. The genes are TRBV6-6 and TRBJ2-3; D is perhaps TRBD1 (5 bases). Looked up from germline, CDR1 is MNHNY and CDR2 is SVGAGI (reference sequence). Trimming cost V 4 bases and J 2 bases, with 13 bases left between them. There are 15 residues in the CDR3. In DNA, the CDR3 is TGTGCCAGCAGTTTACGGACACGGTACACAGATACGCAGTATTTT. Translating it yields CASSLRTRYTDTQYF.

J is TRBJ1-3 and V is TRBV12-3 or TRBV12-4, with 8 bases that match TRBD1. This CDR3 has 15 amino acids. Trimming at V came to 3 bases and at J to 0 bases, leaving 1 base not matched to a gene. CDR3 loop: CASSLTGDSGNTIYF. The CDR3 nucleotides are TGTGCCAGCAGTTTGACAGGGGACTCTGGAAACACCATATATTTT.

This clonotype showed up many times. The rearrangement links TRBV7-9 to TRBJ1-1, with D hard to call. From germline, CDR1 is SEHNR and CDR2 FQNEAQ (reference sequence). The CDR3 runs 14 residues. The V end was cut by 0 bases, the J end by 5 bases, with 10 bases between. CDR3 in DNA: TGTGCCAGCAGCTTAGCTCTCCCGGGGACTGAAGCTTTCTTT. Encoded protein: CASSLALPGTEAFF.

In its sample, this clonotype was seen many times. The V and J genes are TRBV19 and TRBJ1-5; D might be TRBD1 (6 bases). The germline V gene encodes CDR1 LNHDA and CDR2 SQIVND (reference sequence). Trimming stripped 7 bases from V and 2 bases from J, with 15 bases between. CDR3 size: 15 residues. CDR3: CASMSRGRGNQPQHF. The CDR3 DNA reads TGTGCCAGTATGAGCAGGGGAAGAGGCAATCAGCCCCAGCATTTT.

The table lists this clonotype with many counts. The chain has TRBV6-4 and TRBJ2-1, with TRBD2 as a possible D gene (6 bases). Germline loops: CDR1 MRHNA, CDR2 SNTAGT. This CDR3 has 14 residues. V was trimmed by 4 bases and J by 6 bases, leaving 13 bases between them. CDR3 DNA sequence: TGTGCCAGCAGTGTAACGGGAGAAGCCAATGAGCAGTTCTTC. Translation gives CASSVTGEANEQFF.

This clonotype was found many times. V is TRBV6-1 and J is TRBJ1-2; a possible D gene is TRBD1 (5 bases). Germline values: CDR1 MNHNS, CDR2 SASEGT. The V end was cut by 4 bases, the J end by 4 bases, with 7 bases between. The CDR3 has 12 amino acids. The chain's CDR3 is CASSGQGYGYTF. CDR3 sequence (DNA): TGTGCCAGCAGTGGGCAGGGCTATGGCTACACCTTC.

This clonotype was seen ten or more times. The chain employs TRBV25-1 and TRBJ2-4, with 7 bases aligning to TRBD1. Germline loops: CDR1 MGHDK, CDR2 SYGVNS. V lost 2 bases to trimming and J lost 13 bases; unmatched junction nucleotides: 11. CDR3 length equals 14 residues. CDR3 coding DNA: TGTGCCAGCAGTGAACTCGGACAGGAACTCGTCCAGTACTTC. Amino acid sequence: CASSELGQELVQYF.

The table lists this clonotype with many counts. CDR3 DNA sequence: TGTGCCAGCAGTGGGACTAGCGGGGACACCGGGGAGCTGTTTTTT. Encoded protein: CASSGTSGDTGELFF. The chain employs TRBV6-1 and TRBJ2-2; 12 nucleotides line up with TRBD2. V was pared by 4 bases and J by 3 bases, with 0 bases of the junction left unmatched. CDR1 and CDR2 (germline): MNHNS, SASEGT. This CDR3 spans 15 amino acids.

The rearrangement uses TRBV6-2 or TRBV6-3 and TRBJ2-1; the match to TRBD1 covers 9 bases. The V and J ends lost 6 bases and 2 bases, in that order; junction bases with no gene match: 5. Germline V CDR1 and CDR2: MNHEY, SVGEGT. The CDR3 extends over 15 amino acids. CDR3 nucleotides: TGTGCCAGCAGCAATAGGGACAGGGCCTACAATGAGCAGTTCTTC. This codes for CASSNRDRAYNEQFF.